These 7 T cell receptor beta chains share one sample of origin, sequenced in a study of T cells in Graves' hyperthyroidism and ophthalmopathy. RNA transcripts provided the source from which TCR beta CDR3 regions were amplified. Using the HTBI primer set, a first-round RT-PCR was run on the TCR CDR3. TCRdb re-called the multiplex PCR reads with MiXCR, one entry per CDR3 protein. The sample has approximately 380,000 distinct CDR3 sequences; around 15% are singletons. Specimen: blood. The receptors originated from a man aged 45-60 years with Graves' ophthalmopathy.

The chain employs TRBV5-8 and TRBJ2-1; TRBD2 matches 12 bases. CDR3 length: 17 residues. The V and J ends lost 0 bases and 8 bases, in that order; junction bases with no gene match: 9. CDR1 is SGHTS and CDR2 is YDEGEE in the germline V gene. CDR3 sequence: CASSLGLAGALLDEQFF. The CDR3 DNA is TGTGCCAGCAGCTTGGGACTAGCGGGAGCCCTCCTGGATGAGCAGTTCTTC.

This chain joins TRBV12-3 or TRBV12-4 and TRBJ2-7, with D hard to call. This CDR3 has 13 amino acids. With 2 bases removed from V and 0 bases from J, the gap between germline ends came to 5 bases. The CDR3 sequence is CASSLSRSYEQYF. CDR3 DNA: TGTGCCAGCAGTTTAAGTCGCTCCTACGAGCAGTACTTC.

This chain joins TRBV10-2 and TRBJ2-1, with no clear D. Trimming pared 4 bases from V and 2 bases from J, leaving 15 bases between. This CDR3 region has 16 residues. CDR1 and CDR2 from the germline V gene are WSHSY and SAAADI. The CDR3 is CASSVRGERTYNEQFF. The CDR3 bases are TGCGCCAGCAGTGTTCGTGGCGAGAGGACCTACAATGAGCAGTTCTTC.

This clonotype was counted ten times or more. The chain employs TRBV6-5 and TRBJ2-3, with D unresolved. The CDR3 totals 16 residues. Germline assignment: CDR1 MNHEY and CDR2 SVGAGI. V was pared by 0 bases and J by 0 bases, with 10 bases between. The CDR3: CASSYSSLPSTDTQYF. Written as DNA, the CDR3 is TGTGCCAGCAGTTACTCGTCCCTACCTAGCACAGATACGCAGTATTTT.

The sample holds many counts of this clonotype. V is TRBV20-1 and J is TRBJ2-5, with TRBD2 matching 12 bases. From germline, CDR1 is DFQATT and CDR2 SNEGSKA (reference sequence). The J segment lost 5 bases and the V segment lost 6 bases, leaving 13 bases of the junction unmatched. The CDR3 contains 16 residues. CDR3 sequence reads: CSATPDPSGRGETQYF. The CDR3 bases are TGCAGTGCCACCCCAGACCCTAGCGGGAGGGGGGAGACCCAGTACTTC.

The rearrangement joins TRBV6-1 to TRBJ2-5; 7 bases align to TRBD1. J lost 0 bases, V lost 5 bases, and 9 bases had no gene match. This CDR3 region has 16 residues. CDR1 and CDR2 from the germline V gene are MNHNS and SASEGT. In DNA, the CDR3 is TGTGCCAGCAGTCGCGCCGGGACAGATTACCAAGAGACCCAGTACTTC. As protein: CASSRAGTDYQETQYF.

This clonotype came up many times. The rearrangement uses TRBV5-1 and TRBJ2-3; D might be TRBD2 (5 bases). V was trimmed by 3 bases and J by 5 bases, leaving 13 bases between them. The V gene's germline CDR1 is SGHRS and CDR2 YFSETQ. This CDR3 is built from 14 residues. This chain's CDR3 is CASSSDSARDTQYF. The CDR3 DNA reads as TGCGCCAGCAGCTCCGATAGCGCCAGAGATACGCAGTATTTT.